The subject of this entry is one T cell receptor (beta chain). The antigen is not known. J gave up 7 bases and V 6 bases, and 6 bases lay outside the gene matches. The CDR3 consists of 13 residues. Germline V CDR1 and CDR2: KGHSH, LQKENI. This specimen belongs to a study of CD8 T cells in ankylosing spondylitis. Findings and limits, study-wide: From matched ankylosing spondylitis synovial fluid, disease-linked clones were reportedly recovered at significantly enriched levels. Made up of eight or nine highly homologous variants, a TCR beta motif appeared characteristic of ankylosing spondylitis blood. Peripheral blood held disease-linked clones only at relatively low frequency, and these were CD8+. Prior work had noted some motif variants in reactive arthritis blood and synovial fluid.

The TCR beta libraries were generated through quantitative 5'-RACE incorporating molecular barcodes. TCRdb reprocessed the 5' RACE reads via MiXCR and lists one record per CDR3 protein. The table shows about 700,000 distinct CDR3 sequences, with 15% to 20% occurring only once. Sample: blood, either unsorted or a sorted T cell fraction (not recorded which). The V and J genes are TRBV18 and TRBJ2-1, with TRBD2 matching 7 bases. The TCR originated in a male donor with ankylosing spondylitis. The CDR3 region has the DNA TGTGCCAGCTCGCCGGGACTACGGAATGAGCAGTTCTTC. Protein sequence: CASSPGLRNEQFF.